This entry lists 30 T cell receptor beta chains sequenced from one sample in a study of T-cell reconstitution after alpha-beta-depleted transplantation in children. Preparing the TCRbeta library involved the use of unique molecular identifiers. One entry per CDR3 protein results from TCRdb running MiXCR on the PCR reads. This sample has 450,000 to 700,000 distinct CDR3 sequences, with over 20% found just once. Specimen: PBMCs, collected before TCRalphabeta/CD19-depleted stem cell transplant. Every receptor here comes from a boy under two years old with Wiskott-Aldrich syndrome, due to receive a stem cell transplant.

The chain combines TRBV12-3 or TRBV12-4 with TRBJ2-7; D might be TRBD1 (6 bases). This CDR3 has 13 residues. Between the trimmed V and J ends, which lost 6 bases and 2 bases, there was a span of 11 bases. The CDR3 bases are TGTGCCAGCAGGAGGACAGCCCCCTACGAGCAGTACTTC. Residues: CASRRTAPYEQYF.

V is TRBV30 and J is TRBJ2-5; 11 positions agree with TRBD2. Losses at the gene ends were 3 bases for V and 5 bases for J; bases not matched to a gene: 2. The germline V gene encodes CDR1 GTSNPN and CDR2 SVGIG (reference sequence). The CDR3 sequence is 13 residues long. This CDR3 is CAWRGLAGETQYF. For the CDR3, the DNA is TGTGCCTGGAGAGGACTAGCGGGTGAGACCCAGTACTTC. The complete variable domain, with remaining parts taken from reference TRBV30 and TRBJ2-5, reads SQTIHQWPATLVQPVGSPLSLECTVEGTSNPNLYWYRQAAGRGLQLLFYSVGIGQISSEVPQNLSASRPQDRQFILSSKKLLLSDSGFYLCAWRGLAGETQYFGPGTRLLVL.

V is TRBV12-3 or TRBV12-4 and J is TRBJ2-7, with D maybe TRBD2 (5 bases). This CDR3 contains 14 residues. The V end was cut by 7 bases, the J end by 5 bases, with 18 bases between. CDR3 sequence (DNA): TGTGCCAGCAAGGCGAGAGGGCCATGGAACGAGCAGTACTTC. This translates into CASKARGPWNEQYF.

This clonotype has a handful of counts. The CDR3 nucleotides are TGTGCCAGCAGTTACTCGGGGCGGGGGCCCAGCTCCTACAATGAGCAGTTCTTC. Translating it yields CASSYSGRGPSSYNEQFF. This chain links TRBV6-5 with TRBJ2-1; weak D call: TRBD2 (7 bases). Between the trimmed V and J ends, which lost 0 bases and 0 bases, there was a span of 15 bases. This CDR3 is built from 18 residues. The germline gives CDR1 MNHEY, CDR2 SVGAGI.

The table lists this clonotype with a few counts. The chain combines TRBV6-5 with TRBJ1-5, with 7 positions matching TRBD1. The CDR3 has 15 residues. Germline CDR1 is MNHEY and CDR2 is SVGAGI. The V segment lost 6 bases and the J segment 3 bases; nucleotides outside the gene matches: 8. CDR3 in amino acids: CASRYGTVPNQPQHF. In DNA form, the CDR3 reads TGTGCCAGCAGATACGGGACAGTCCCCAATCAGCCCCAGCATTTT.

This clonotype has more than one count but fewer than ten. The CDR3 protein is CASSQVKGLAGFAYRFF. CDR3 nucleotide sequence: TGCGCCAGCAGCCAAGTGAAGGGACTAGCGGGATTCGCTTACCGATTCTTC. This sequence joins TRBV4-1 and TRBJ2-1; 13 positions agree with TRBD2. This CDR3 comprises 17 residues. The ends lost 1 base at V and 16 bases at J; junction bases unmatched: 16. CDR1 and CDR2 (germline): MGHRA, YSYEKL.

V gene TRBV10-3 combines with J gene TRBJ2-5; 11 bases line up with TRBD2. The germline gives CDR1 ENHRY, CDR2 SYGVKD. The CDR3 runs to 16 residues. V shed 0 bases and J 6 bases; nucleotides not matched to a gene: 6. The CDR3: CAISESKVAGGKTQYF. CDR3 coding DNA: TGTGCCATCAGTGAGTCGAAAGTAGCGGGAGGGAAGACCCAGTACTTC.

This chain links TRBV5-1 with TRBJ1-4; D is unclear. The CDR3 consists of 14 residues. The ends were cut back, 4 bases at V and 5 bases at J, with 12 bases in the middle. Germline V gene sequence: CDR1 SGHRS, CDR2 YFSETQ. CDR3 bases: TGCGCCAGCAGCCGTGGACTTAAGAATGAAAAACTGTTTTTT. Amino acids: CASSRGLKNEKLFF.

This clonotype turned up a few times. The chain uses TRBV10-3 and TRBJ1-2; D might be TRBD1 (6 bases). The CDR3 length is 13 residues. Per the germline V gene, CDR1 is ENHRY and CDR2 is SYGVKD. Trimming left V 9 bases short and J 2 bases short, with 13 bases between. The CDR3 protein is CAITGTPNYGYTF. The CDR3 DNA sequence: TGTGCCATAACAGGGACCCCCAACTATGGCTACACCTTC.

This chain links TRBV6-1 with TRBJ2-1, with TRBD2 identical over 7 bases. The CDR3 spans 16 residues. Germline V gene sequence: CDR1 MNHNS, CDR2 SASEGT. Trimming at V came to 7 bases and at J to 4 bases, leaving 13 bases not matched to a gene. For the CDR3, the DNA is TGTGCCAGCAACCTCTTGGCGGGAGCGGGGTACAATGAGCAGTTCTTC. Its translation is CASNLLAGAGYNEQFF.

CDR3 sequence reads: CSVFTGTGAGGYTF. The CDR3 DNA follows: TGCAGCGTTTTCACCGGGACAGGGGCGGGTGGCTACACCTTC. V usage is TRBV29-1 and J usage is TRBJ1-2; the match to TRBD1 covers 10 bases. The CDR3 is 14 residues long. Losses at the gene ends were 5 bases for V and 7 bases for J; bases not matched to a gene: 10. Germline values: CDR1 SQVTM, CDR2 ANQGSEA.

The V call is TRBV5-1, the J call TRBJ2-1, with 13 bases fitting TRBD2. V lost 3 bases, J lost 2 bases, and 5 bases stayed unmatched. CDR1 and CDR2 from the germline V gene are SGHRS and YFSETQ. The CDR3 extends over 17 amino acids. CDR3 coding DNA: TGCGCCAGCAGCTGGAAACTAGCGGGAGGGCCCTACAATGAGCAGTTCTTC. Translation: CASSWKLAGGPYNEQFF.

The J gene is TRBJ2-7, the V gene TRBV28; D remains unclear. This CDR3 region has 12 residues. V was pared by 1 base and J by 6 bases, with 7 bases between. Germline-derived CDR1 and CDR2 are MDHEN and SYDVKM. CDR3 DNA: TGTGCCAGCAGTTTATCACCGGCCGAGCAGTACTTC. This encodes CASSLSPAEQYF. Full variable domain (rest looked up from reference TRBV28 and TRBJ2-7): DVKVTQSSRYLVKRTGEKVFLECVQDMDHENMFWYRQDPGLGLRLIYFSYDVKMKEKGDIPEGYSVSREKKERFSLILESASTNQTSMYLCASSLSPAEQYFGPGTRLTVT.

This clonotype has just a few counts. The rearrangement links TRBV5-1 to TRBJ2-2; D gene unclear. CDR1 and CDR2 (germline): SGHRS, YFSETQ. There are 16 residues in the CDR3. Trimming stripped 0 bases from V and 0 bases from J, with 9 bases between. The CDR3 DNA reads TGCGCCAGCAGCTTGGTGGAACCCCCGAACACCGGGGAGCTGTTTTTT. It specifies CASSLVEPPNTGELFF.

The chain couples TRBV5-1 to TRBJ1-4, with D tentatively TRBD1 (5 bases). The CDR3 extends over 15 amino acids. The germline V gene encodes CDR1 SGHRS and CDR2 YFSETQ. V lost 4 bases and J 7 bases, leaving 17 bases between the germline ends. In DNA, the CDR3 is TGCGCCAGCAGCATAGGGACCTCGGTTGGTGAAAAACTGTTTTTT. This translates into CASSIGTSVGEKLFF.

Details on this clonotype: One junction end disagrees with the germline gene, perhaps due to a read error. The genes are TRBV7-3 and TRBJ2-2; 8 nucleotides align to TRBD1. The CDR3 is 15 residues long. From germline, CDR1 is SGHTA and CDR2 FQGTGA. The CDR3 DNA follows: TGTGCCAGCAGCCTAACGGGACAGGCAACCGGGGAGCTGTTTTTT. Its translation: CASSLTGQATGELFF.

In this sample, this clonotype turned up a few times. The chain recombines TRBV20-1 with TRBJ2-2; maybe TRBD1 (6 bases). Trimming took off 5 bases at V and 4 bases at J, with 20 bases between the two ends. The CDR3 is 16 amino acids. Germline lookup yields CDR1 DFQATT and CDR2 SNEGSKA (reference sequence). CDR3 DNA: TGCAGTGCTTCCTCTGGCAGGGGATACGGCACCGGGGAGCTGTTTTTT. Residues: CSASSGRGYGTGELFF.

The CDR3 spells CSALGGSGQPQHF. In DNA form, the CDR3 reads TGCAGTGCATTAGGGGGCAGCGGTCAGCCCCAGCATTTT. This rearrangement joins TRBV20-1 to TRBJ1-5; 7 positions agree with TRBD1. With V trimmed by 6 bases and J by 6 bases, 8 bases remained unmatched. CDR3 length: 13 amino acids. Germline assignment: CDR1 DFQATT and CDR2 SNEGSKA (reference sequence).

J is TRBJ1-1 and V is TRBV30; D gene ambiguous. V dropped 8 bases and J dropped 1 base, with 8 bases sitting between them. From germline, CDR1 is GTSNPN and CDR2 SVGIG (reference sequence). This CDR3 has 11 residues. For the CDR3, the DNA is TGTGCCCGGACTTCGAACACTGAAGCTTTCTTT. It specifies CARTSNTEAFF.

The chain joins TRBV7-2 to TRBJ1-2; unclear D gene. V gave up 5 bases and J gave up 6 bases, with 13 bases separating them. This CDR3 spans 13 amino acids. From germline, CDR1 is SGHTA and CDR2 FQGNSA. The CDR3 loop reads CASSPIGPNGYTF. Written as DNA, the CDR3 is TGTGCCAGCAGCCCTATTGGACCTAATGGCTACACCTTC. Variable domain in full (rest from reference TRBV7-2 and TRBJ1-2): GAGVSQSPSNKVTEKGKDVELRCDPISGHTALYWYRQSLGQGLEFLIYFQGNSAPDKSGLPSDRFSAERTGGSVSTLTIQRTQQEDSAVYLCASSPIGPNGYTFGSGTRLTVV.

This rearrangement joins TRBV7-2 to TRBJ2-5; 8 bases are shared with TRBD1. Germline V gives CDR1 SGHTA, CDR2 FQGNSA. V was clipped by 2 bases and J by 4 bases; unmatched bases: 9. The CDR3 is 16 amino acids. The CDR3: CASSLFGRTGRETQYF. CDR3 coding DNA: TGTGCCAGCAGCTTATTCGGTAGGACAGGGAGAGAGACCCAGTACTTC.

This clonotype was counted only a few times. The chain recombines TRBV7-9 with TRBJ2-4; unclear D gene. The CDR3 has 14 residues. Germline V lookup: CDR1 SEHNR, CDR2 FQNEAQ (reference sequence). V lost 1 base to trimming and J lost 5 bases, with 9 bases between them. The CDR3 DNA sequence: TGTGCCAGCAGCTTAGTTTCAGATCAAAACATTCAGTACTTC. Amino acids: CASSLVSDQNIQYF.

This clonotype was detected a few times. This chain joins TRBV5-6 and TRBJ2-7, with D perhaps matching TRBD1 (6 bases). Germline-derived CDR1 and CDR2 are SGHDT and YYEEEE. V was clipped by 3 bases and J by 6 bases, with 10 bases between them. The CDR3 runs 12 residues. The DNA for the CDR3 is TGTGCCAGCAGCTCCAGGGGCGGCGAGCAGTACTTC. Protein: CASSSRGGEQYF. The entire variable domain, with the rest obtained from reference TRBV5-6 and TRBJ2-7, is as follows: DAGVTQSPTHLIKTRGQQVTLRCSPKSGHDTVSWYQQALGQGPQFIFQYYEEEERQRGNFPDRFSGHQFPNYSSELNVNALLLGDSALYLCASSSRGGEQYFGPGTRLTVT.

The chain couples TRBV20-1 to TRBJ2-7; 9 nucleotides align to TRBD2. The CDR3 consists of 12 residues. V lost 5 bases and J lost 7; bases outside the gene matches: 6. Germline values: CDR1 DFQATT, CDR2 SNEGSKA (reference sequence). CDR3 protein: CSALAGVREQYF. The CDR3, as DNA: TGCAGTGCTTTAGCGGGAGTAAGGGAGCAGTACTTC.

This chain uses TRBV9 with TRBJ2-5; no definite D call. CDR1 and CDR2 (germline): SGDLS, YYNGEE. V lost 0 bases and J 4 bases, leaving 16 bases between the germline ends. The CDR3 spans 16 residues. The CDR3, as DNA: TGTGCCAGCAGCGTAGCGGATGAAGGGCCAGGAGAGACCCAGTACTTC. Its protein product is CASSVADEGPGETQYF.

A few counts support this clonotype. The rearrangement links TRBV20-1 to TRBJ2-5; D possibly corresponds to TRBD2 (5 bases). In germline, CDR1 is DFQATT, CDR2 SNEGSKA (reference sequence). CDR3 length: 15 amino acids. Trimming pared 6 bases from V and 3 bases from J, leaving 20 bases between. CDR3 amino acids: CSAPPANQEEETQYF. The CDR3, as DNA: TGCAGTGCGCCCCCAGCGAACCAGGAGGAAGAGACCCAGTACTTC.

V usage is TRBV5-1 and J usage is TRBJ2-3, with TRBD2 identical over 11 bases. This CDR3 is 14 amino acids long. After removal of 2 bases from V and 5 bases from J, the junction contained 1 base not matched to a gene. Germline CDR1 reads SGHRS; CDR2 reads YFSETQ. The CDR3 spells CASSLLAGEDTQYF. The CDR3 DNA reads TGCGCCAGCAGCTTACTAGCGGGAGAAGATACGCAGTATTTT.

The V and J genes are TRBV5-1 and TRBJ1-1; D remains ambiguous. Trimming left V 1 base short and J 0 bases short, with 10 bases between. CDR3 length: 15 residues. Germline assignment: CDR1 SGHRS and CDR2 YFSETQ. The CDR3 reads CASSLYSTMNTEAFF. In DNA, the CDR3 is TGCGCCAGCAGCTTGTACTCCACCATGAACACTGAAGCTTTCTTT.

V usage is TRBV6-1 and J usage is TRBJ2-1; 11 bases fit TRBD2. The germline V gene encodes CDR1 MNHNS and CDR2 SASEGT. The CDR3 is 16 residues long. After removal of 4 bases from V and 3 bases from J, the junction contained 5 bases not matched to a gene. CDR3 coding DNA: TGTGCCAGCAGTGCCCTAGCGGGAGGATACTACAATGAGCAGTTCTTC. This codes for CASSALAGGYYNEQFF.

J is TRBJ1-1 and V is TRBV5-1; the D gene is possibly TRBD1 (6 bases). The V end was cut by 6 bases, the J end by 4 bases, with 16 bases between. The length of the CDR3 is 14 residues. In germline, CDR1 is SGHRS, CDR2 YFSETQ. CDR3 nucleotides: TGCGCCAGCAAACCAGGGGCGTCGCGCACTGAAGCTTTCTTT. Translation gives CASKPGASRTEAFF. Complete variable domain (other parts from reference TRBV5-1 and TRBJ1-1): KAGVTQTPRYLIKTRGQQVTLSCSPISGHRSVSWYQQTPGQGLQFLFEYFSETQRNKGNFPGRFSGRQFSNSRSEMNVSTLELGDSALYLCASKPGASRTEAFFGQGTRLTVV.